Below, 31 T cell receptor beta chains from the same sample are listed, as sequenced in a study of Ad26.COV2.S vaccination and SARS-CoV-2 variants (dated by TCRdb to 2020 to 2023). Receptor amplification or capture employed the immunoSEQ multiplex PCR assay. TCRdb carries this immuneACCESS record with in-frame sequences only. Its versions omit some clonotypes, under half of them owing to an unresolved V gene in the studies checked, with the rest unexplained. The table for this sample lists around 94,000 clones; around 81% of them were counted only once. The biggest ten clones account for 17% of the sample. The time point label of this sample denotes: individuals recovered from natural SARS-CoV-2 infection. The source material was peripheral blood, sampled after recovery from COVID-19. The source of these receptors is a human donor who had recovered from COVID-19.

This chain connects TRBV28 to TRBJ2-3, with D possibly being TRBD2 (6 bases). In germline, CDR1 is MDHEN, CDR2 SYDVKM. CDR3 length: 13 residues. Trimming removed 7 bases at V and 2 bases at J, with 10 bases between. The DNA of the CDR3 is TGTGCCAGCATTACGGGGGACACAGATACGCAGTATTTT. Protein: CASITGDTDTQYF.

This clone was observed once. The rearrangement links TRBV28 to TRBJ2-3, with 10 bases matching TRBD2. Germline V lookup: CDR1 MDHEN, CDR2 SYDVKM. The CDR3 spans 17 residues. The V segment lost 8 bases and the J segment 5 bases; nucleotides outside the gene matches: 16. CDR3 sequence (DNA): TGTGCCAGCCACGATGCGGGGCTAGCGGGGGCAGGAGATACGCAGTATTTT. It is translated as CASHDAGLAGAGDTQYF.

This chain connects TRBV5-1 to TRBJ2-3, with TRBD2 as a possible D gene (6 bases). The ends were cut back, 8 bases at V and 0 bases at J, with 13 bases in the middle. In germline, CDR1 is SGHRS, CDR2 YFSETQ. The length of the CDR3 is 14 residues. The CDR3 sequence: CASRGGTSTDTQYF. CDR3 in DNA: TGCGCCAGTCGGGGAGGCACCAGCACAGATACGCAGTATTTT.

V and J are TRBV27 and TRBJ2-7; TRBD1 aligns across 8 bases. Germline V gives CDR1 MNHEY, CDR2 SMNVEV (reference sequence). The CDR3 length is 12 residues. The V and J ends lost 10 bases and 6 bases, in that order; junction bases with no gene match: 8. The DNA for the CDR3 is TGTGCCACACAGACAGGGGTGGCCGAGCAGTACTTC. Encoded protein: CATQTGVAEQYF.

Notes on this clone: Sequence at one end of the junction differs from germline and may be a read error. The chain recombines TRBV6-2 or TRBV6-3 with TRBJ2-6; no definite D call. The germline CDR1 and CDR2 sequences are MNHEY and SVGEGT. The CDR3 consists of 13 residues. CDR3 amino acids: CASSDSGANVLTF. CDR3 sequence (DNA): TGTGCCAGCAGTGACTCTGGGGCCAACGTCCTGACTTTC.

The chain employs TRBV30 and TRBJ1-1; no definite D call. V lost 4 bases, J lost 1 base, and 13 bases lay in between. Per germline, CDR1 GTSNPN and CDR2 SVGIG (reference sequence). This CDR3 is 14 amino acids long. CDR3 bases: TGTGCCTGGAACTCTCGAGGGCGGAACACTGAAGCTTTCTTT. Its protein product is CAWNSRGRNTEAFF.

The DNA for the CDR3 is TGTGCCAGCAGCTCCTACAGGGCCGATGAGCAGTTCTTC. Its translation: CASSSYRADEQFF. This chain connects TRBV7-9 to TRBJ2-1, with a tentative D call TRBD1 (6 bases). The CDR3 covers 13 residues. Trimming took 4 bases from V and 8 from J, leaving 12 bases between them. CDR1 and CDR2 from the germline V gene are SEHNR and FQNEAQ (reference sequence). Filled out from reference TRBV7-9 and TRBJ2-1, the complete variable domain reads DTGVSQNPRHKITKRGQNVTFRCDPISEHNRLYWYRQTLGQGPEFLTYFQNEAQLEKSRLLSDRFSAERPKGSFSTLEIQRTEQGDSAMYLCASSSYRADEQFFGPGTRLTVL.

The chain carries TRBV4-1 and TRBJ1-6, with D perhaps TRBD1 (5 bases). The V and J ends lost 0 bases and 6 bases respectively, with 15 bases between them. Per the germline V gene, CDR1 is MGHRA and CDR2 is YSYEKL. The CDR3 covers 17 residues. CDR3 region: CASSQDGAGRANSPLHF. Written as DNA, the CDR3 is TGCGCCAGCAGCCAAGACGGCGCAGGGAGGGCTAATTCACCCCTCCACTTT.

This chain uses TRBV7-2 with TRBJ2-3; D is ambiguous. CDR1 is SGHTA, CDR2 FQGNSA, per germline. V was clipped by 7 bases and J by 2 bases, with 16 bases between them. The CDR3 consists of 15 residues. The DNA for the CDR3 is TGTGCCAGCACCCTGACAAAGATCGCCACAGATACGCAGTATTTT. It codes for CASTLTKIATDTQYF.

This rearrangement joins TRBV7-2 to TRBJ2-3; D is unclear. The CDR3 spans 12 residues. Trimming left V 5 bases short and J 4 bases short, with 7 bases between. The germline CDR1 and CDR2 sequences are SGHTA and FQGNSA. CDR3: CASSPYADTQYF. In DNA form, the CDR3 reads TGTGCCAGCAGCCCATACGCAGATACGCAGTATTTT.

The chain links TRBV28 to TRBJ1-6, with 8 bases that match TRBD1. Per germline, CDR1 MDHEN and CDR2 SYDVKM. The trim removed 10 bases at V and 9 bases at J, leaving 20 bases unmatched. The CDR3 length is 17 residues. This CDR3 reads CATSLAGMEQGVSPLHF. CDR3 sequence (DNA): TGTGCCACCTCTTTGGCAGGGATGGAACAGGGGGTTTCACCCCTCCACTTT. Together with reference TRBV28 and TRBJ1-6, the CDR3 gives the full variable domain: DVKVTQSSRYLVKRTGEKVFLECVQDMDHENMFWYRQDPGLGLRLIYFSYDVKMKEKGDIPEGYSVSREKKERFSLILESASTNQTSMYLCATSLAGMEQGVSPLHFGNGTRLTVT.

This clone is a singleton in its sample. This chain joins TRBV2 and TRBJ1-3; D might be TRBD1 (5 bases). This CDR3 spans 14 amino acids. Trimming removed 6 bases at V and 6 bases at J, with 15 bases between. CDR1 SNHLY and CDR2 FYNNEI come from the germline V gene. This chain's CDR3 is CASSVQGDSNTIYF. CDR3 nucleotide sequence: TGTGCCAGCAGCGTACAAGGGGACTCAAACACCATATATTTT.

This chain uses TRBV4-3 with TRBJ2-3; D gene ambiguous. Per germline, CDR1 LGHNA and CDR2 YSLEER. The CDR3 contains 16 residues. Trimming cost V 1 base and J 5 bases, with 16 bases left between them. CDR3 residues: CASSQGGVTWGDTQYF. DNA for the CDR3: TGCGCCAGCAGCCAAGGTGGAGTCACTTGGGGAGATACGCAGTATTTT.

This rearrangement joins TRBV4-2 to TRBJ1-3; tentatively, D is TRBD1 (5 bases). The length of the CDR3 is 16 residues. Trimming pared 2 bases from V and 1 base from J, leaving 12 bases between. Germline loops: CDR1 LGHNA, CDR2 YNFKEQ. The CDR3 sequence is CASSQRGAISGNTIYF. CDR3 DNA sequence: TGTGCCAGCAGCCAAAGGGGAGCTATATCTGGAAACACCATATATTTT.

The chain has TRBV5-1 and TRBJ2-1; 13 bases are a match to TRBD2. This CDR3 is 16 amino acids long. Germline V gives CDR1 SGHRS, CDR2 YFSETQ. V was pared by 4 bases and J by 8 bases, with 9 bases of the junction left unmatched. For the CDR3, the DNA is TGCGCCAGCAGCCTCCGTGGACTAGCGGGGGTAGATGAGCAGTTCTTC. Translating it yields CASSLRGLAGVDEQFF.

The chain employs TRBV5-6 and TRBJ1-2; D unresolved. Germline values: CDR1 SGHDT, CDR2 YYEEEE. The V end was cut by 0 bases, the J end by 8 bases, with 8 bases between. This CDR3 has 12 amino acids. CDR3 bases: TGTGCCAGCAGCTTGGGCGTGGACGGCTACACCTTC. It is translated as CASSLGVDGYTF.

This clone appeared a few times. CDR3 residues: CASSILVGANTGELFF. CDR3 nucleotide sequence: TGTGCCAGTAGTATATTGGTGGGGGCGAACACCGGGGAGCTGTTTTTT. The rearrangement joins TRBV19 to TRBJ2-2, with D perhaps matching TRBD1 or TRBD2 (5 bases each). Trimming left V 2 bases short and J 0 bases short, with 10 bases between. CDR1 and CDR2 (germline): LNHDA, SQIVND (reference sequence). This CDR3 is built from 16 residues.

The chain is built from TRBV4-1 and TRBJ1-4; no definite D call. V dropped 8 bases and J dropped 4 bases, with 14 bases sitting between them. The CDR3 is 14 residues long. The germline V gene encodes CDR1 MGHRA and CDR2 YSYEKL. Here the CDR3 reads CASREGQINEKLFF. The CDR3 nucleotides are TGCGCCAGCCGCGAAGGGCAGATTAATGAAAAACTGTTTTTT.

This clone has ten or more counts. The CDR3, as DNA: TGTGCCAGCAGCTTAGGGGGCTTTGAAAAACTGTTTTTT. Its translation: CASSLGGFEKLFF. V is TRBV7-6 and J is TRBJ1-4, with D possibly TRBD1 on 5 matching bases. The CDR3 totals 13 residues. The germline gives CDR1 SGHVS, CDR2 FNYEAQ. V lost 1 base and J 7 bases, leaving 7 bases between the germline ends.

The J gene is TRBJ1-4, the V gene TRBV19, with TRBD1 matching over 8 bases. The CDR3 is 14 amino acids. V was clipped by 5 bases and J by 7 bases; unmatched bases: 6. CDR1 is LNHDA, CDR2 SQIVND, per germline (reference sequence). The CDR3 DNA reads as TGTGCCAGTAGTTCGGACAGGGAAGGTGAAAAACTGTTTTTT. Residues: CASSSDREGEKLFF. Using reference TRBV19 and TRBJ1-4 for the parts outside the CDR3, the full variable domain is DGGITQSPKYLFRKEGQNVTLSCEQNLNHDAMYWYRQDPGQGLRLIYYSQIVNDFQKGDIAEGYSVSREKKESFPLTVTSAQKNPTAFYLCASSSDREGEKLFFGSGTQLSVL.

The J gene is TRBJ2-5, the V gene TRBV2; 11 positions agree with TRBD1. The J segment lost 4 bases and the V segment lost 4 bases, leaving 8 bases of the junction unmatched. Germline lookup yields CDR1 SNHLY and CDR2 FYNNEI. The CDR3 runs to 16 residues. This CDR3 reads CASSVVGGTGGETQYF. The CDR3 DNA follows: TGTGCCAGCAGTGTCGTAGGTGGGACAGGGGGAGAGACCCAGTACTTC.

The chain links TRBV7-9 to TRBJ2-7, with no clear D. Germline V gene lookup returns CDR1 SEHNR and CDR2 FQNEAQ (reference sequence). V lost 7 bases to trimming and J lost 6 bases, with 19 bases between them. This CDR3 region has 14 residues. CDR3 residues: CASNLGFSIGEQYF. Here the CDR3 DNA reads TGTGCCAGCAACCTTGGGTTTTCTATCGGCGAGCAGTACTTC.

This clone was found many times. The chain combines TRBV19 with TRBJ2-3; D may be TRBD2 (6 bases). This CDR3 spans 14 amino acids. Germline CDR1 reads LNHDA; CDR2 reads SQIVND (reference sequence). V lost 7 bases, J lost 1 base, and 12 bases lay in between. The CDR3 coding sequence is TGTGCCAGTACCTCGGGGGAGGGCACAGATACGCAGTATTTT. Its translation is CASTSGEGTDTQYF. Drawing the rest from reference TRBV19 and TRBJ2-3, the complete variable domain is DGGITQSPKYLFRKEGQNVTLSCEQNLNHDAMYWYRQDPGQGLRLIYYSQIVNDFQKGDIAEGYSVSREKKESFPLTVTSAQKNPTAFYLCASTSGEGTDTQYFGPGTRLTVL.

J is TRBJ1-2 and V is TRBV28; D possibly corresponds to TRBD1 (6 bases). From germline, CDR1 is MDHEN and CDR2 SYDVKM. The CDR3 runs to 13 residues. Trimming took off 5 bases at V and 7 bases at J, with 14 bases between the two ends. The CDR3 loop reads CASSQGQRGGYTF. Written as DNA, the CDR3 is TGTGCCAGCAGTCAAGGACAGAGGGGTGGCTACACCTTC.

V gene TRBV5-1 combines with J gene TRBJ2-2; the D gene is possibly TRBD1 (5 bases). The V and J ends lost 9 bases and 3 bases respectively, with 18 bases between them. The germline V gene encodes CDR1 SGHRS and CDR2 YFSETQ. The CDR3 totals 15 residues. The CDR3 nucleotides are TGCGCCACCCGAAAGACGACAGAGCACACCGGGGAGCTGTTTTTT. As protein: CATRKTTEHTGELFF.

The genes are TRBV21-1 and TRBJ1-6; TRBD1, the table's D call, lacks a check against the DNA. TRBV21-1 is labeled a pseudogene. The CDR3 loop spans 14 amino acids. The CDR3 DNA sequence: TGTGCCAGCAGCAAGCGGACAGGGGAATCACCCCTCCACTTT. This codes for CASSKRTGESPLHF.

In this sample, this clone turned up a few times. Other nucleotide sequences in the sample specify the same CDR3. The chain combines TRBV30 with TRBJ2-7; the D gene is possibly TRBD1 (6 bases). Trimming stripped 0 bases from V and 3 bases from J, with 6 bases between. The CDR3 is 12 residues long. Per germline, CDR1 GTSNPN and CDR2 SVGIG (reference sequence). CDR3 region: CAWSVQGYEQYF. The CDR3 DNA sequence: TGTGCCTGGAGTGTACAGGGCTACGAGCAGTACTTC.

DNA for the CDR3: TGTGCCACCAGCAGGGACAGGGATAACACTGAAGCTTTCTTT. Protein sequence: CATSRDRDNTEAFF. The chain recombines TRBV24-1 with TRBJ1-1, with 9 bases aligning to TRBD1. The germline V gene encodes CDR1 KGHDR and CDR2 SFDVKD. The CDR3 extends over 14 amino acids. V lost 7 bases, J lost 2 bases, and 4 bases stayed unmatched.

CDR3 sequence: CASRRGASKSPLHF. The CDR3 nucleotides are TGTGCCAGCAGGCGGGGGGCATCCAAATCACCCCTCCACTTT. V is TRBV6-5 and J is TRBJ1-6; possibly TRBD1 for D (6 bases). This CDR3 has 14 residues. Germline V CDR1 and CDR2: MNHEY, SVGAGI. Trimming shortened V by 6 bases and J by 10 bases, and 16 bases separated the two germline ends.

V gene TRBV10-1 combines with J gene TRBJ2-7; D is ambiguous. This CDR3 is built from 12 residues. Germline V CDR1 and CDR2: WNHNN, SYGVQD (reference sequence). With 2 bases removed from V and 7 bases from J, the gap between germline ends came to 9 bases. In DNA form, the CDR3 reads TGCGCCAGCAGTGAGGGGATCTGGGAGCAGTACTTC. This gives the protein CASSEGIWEQYF.

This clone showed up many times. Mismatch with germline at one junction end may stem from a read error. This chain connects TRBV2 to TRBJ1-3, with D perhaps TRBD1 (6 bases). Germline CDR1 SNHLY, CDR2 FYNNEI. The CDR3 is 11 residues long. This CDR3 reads CAKRAGGTNIF. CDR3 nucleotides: TGTGCCAAAAGAGCGGGGGGCACGAATATATTT.